This is a list of T cell receptor beta chains from one sample in a study of CD8 T cells in ankylosing spondylitis. TCRdb called the 5' RACE reads again in MiXCR, with one record for every CDR3 protein. The data hold under 300,000 distinct CDR3 sequences, with around a tenth observed a single time. Sequencing input: blood, either unsorted or a sorted T cell fraction (not recorded which). Receptor source: a male donor with ankylosing spondylitis or in good health (not recorded which). CDR3s include the opening cysteine and the closing phenylalanine or tryptophan. Each record gives: J gene, V gene, clone size, D gene, CDR3 protein, CDR3 DNA. D genes are given only for firm matches. Clone sizes are given selectively: once, few, many, or a class where the clone is expanded.

TRBJ2-1	TRBV9	NA	TRBD2	CASSPVAGGQARDEQFF	TGTGCCAGCAGCCCCGTGGCGGGGGGGCAAGCTAGGGATGAGCAGTTCTTC
TRBJ2-6	TRBV20-1	many	NA	CSASLGRVSGANVLTF	TGCAGTGCTAGTTTGGGAAGGGTTTCTGGGGCCAACGTCCTGACTTTC
TRBJ2-1	TRBV5-1	many	NA	CASSWPGGGGPNEQFF	TGCGCCAGCAGCTGGCCTGGAGGCGGAGGGCCCAATGAGCAGTTCTTC
TRBJ2-1	TRBV20-1	many	NA	CSASAIRGNEQFF	TGCAGTGCTAGTGCTATCCGAGGCAATGAGCAGTTCTTC
TRBJ2-3	TRBV28	many	TRBD2	CASSSLTSGRARSTDTQYF	TGTGCCAGCAGTTCCCTGACTAGCGGGAGAGCCCGTAGCACAGATACGCAGTATTTT
TRBJ2-7	TRBV27	many	NA	CASIPPGGYEQYF	TGTGCCAGCATTCCCCCCGGGGGATACGAGCAGTACTTC
TRBJ1-2	TRBV6-1	many	TRBD1	CASGTALLYGYTF	TGTGCCAGCGGGACAGCTCTTCTCTATGGCTACACCTTC
TRBJ2-7	TRBV7-9	few	NA	CASSLERGEQYF	TGTGCCAGCAGCTTAGAGAGGGGCGAGCAGTACTTC
TRBJ2-7	TRBV25-1	many	NA	CASSDQGAYEQYF	TGTGCCAGCAGTGATCAGGGTGCATACGAGCAGTACTTC
TRBJ2-7	TRBV24-1	many	NA	CATSMVYEQYF	TGTGCCACCAGTATGGTCTACGAGCAGTACTTC
TRBJ1-5	TRBV9	few	NA	CASSVGAGFNQPQHF	TGTGCCAGCAGCGTAGGGGCTGGTTTTAATCAGCCCCAGCATTTT
TRBJ2-1	TRBV5-1	NA	TRBD2	CASSLSRLAADNEQFF	TGCGCCAGCAGCTTGTCGAGACTAGCGGCAGACAATGAGCAGTTCTTC
TRBJ2-3	TRBV20-1	many	TRBD2	CSASSGPKPTDTQYF	TGCAGTGCTAGTAGCGGGCCTAAACCCACAGATACGCAGTATTTT
TRBJ2-6	TRBV10-3	many	NA	CAIHSSGANVLTF	TGTGCCATCCACTCCTCTGGGGCCAACGTCCTGACTTTC
TRBJ2-5	TRBV5-1	few	NA	CASSFAGERKTQYF	TGCGCCAGCAGCTTTGCAGGGGAAAGGAAGACCCAGTACTTC
TRBJ2-1	TRBV5-1	few	TRBD2	CASSLAGNSGDEQFF	TGCGCCAGCAGCTTGGCCGGGAATAGCGGGGATGAGCAGTTCTTC
TRBJ2-5	TRBV20-1	many	NA	CSARGLGQQETQYF	TGCAGTGCTAGAGGCTTGGGGCAGCAAGAGACCCAGTACTTC
TRBJ2-1	TRBV7-9	NA	TRBD1	CASSLPRDSEDNEQFF	TGTGCCAGCAGCTTGCCCCGGGACAGTGAGGACAATGAGCAGTTCTTC
TRBJ2-7	TRBV15	many	NA	CATSLSSGYEQYF	TGTGCCACCAGCTTAAGTAGCGGTTACGAGCAGTACTTC
TRBJ2-3	TRBV7-2	few	TRBD2	CASSPEGGLAGEGQYF	TGTGCCAGCAGCCCAGAGGGTGGGCTAGCGGGAGAAGGGCAGTATTTT
TRBJ2-1	TRBV12-3/TRBV12-4	many	NA	CASSFGQGDEQFF	TGTGCCAGCAGTTTCGGACAAGGCGATGAGCAGTTCTTC
TRBJ2-7	TRBV10-3	many	NA	CAISSPTPGPGYYEQYF	TGTGCCATCAGTTCCCCAACCCCGGGACCTGGGTACTACGAGCAGTACTTC
TRBJ2-7	TRBV5-1	many	TRBD1	CASSVSRQGRVTYEQYF	TGCGCCAGCAGCGTGAGCCGACAGGGTCGGGTGACCTACGAGCAGTACTTC
TRBJ2-5	TRBV20-1	many	NA	CSASDASPKYQETQYF	TGCAGTGCTAGTGACGCTAGCCCCAAGTACCAAGAGACCCAGTACTTC
TRBJ2-2	TRBV29-1	many	NA	CSVLSGTNTGELFF	TGCAGCGTCCTTAGCGGAACGAACACCGGGGAGCTGTTTTTT
TRBJ1-2	TRBV4-1	many	TRBD1	CASSQVIGQGGYTF	TGCGCCAGCAGCCAAGTTATCGGACAGGGAGGCTACACCTTC
TRBJ2-3	TRBV9	many	TRBD2	CASSGTGTSGKVGTDTQYF	TGTGCCAGCAGCGGCACCGGGACTAGCGGGAAGGTGGGCACAGATACGCAGTATTTT
TRBJ2-1	TRBV14	NA	NA	CASSLLAYSYNEQFF	TGTGCCAGCAGCCTCCTAGCGTACTCCTACAATGAGCAGTTCTTC
TRBJ2-7	TRBV5-1	few	TRBD1	CASQDRNYEQYF	TGCGCCAGCCAGGACAGGAACTACGAGCAGTACTTC
TRBJ2-7	TRBV5-6	many	TRBD2	CASSFRRETYEQYF	TGTGCCAGCAGCTTCAGGCGGGAGACCTACGAGCAGTACTTC